The 31 T cell receptor beta chains presented below share a single source sample, sequenced in a study of CDR3 diversity in severe acne. TCRdb ran MiXCR on the PCR reads and lists one entry per CDR3 protein. The data contain more than 85,000 distinct CDR3 sequences, around 56% of them seen just once; the ten biggest clones take up around 12%. Sequenced material: blood. The source of these receptors is a male donor with acne.

This rearrangement joins TRBV15 to TRBJ1-5; tentative D call: TRBD1 (5 bases). The V gene lost 0 bases and the J gene lost 11 bases, with 14 bases spanning the gap. The CDR3 runs 14 residues. CDR1 and CDR2 from the germline V gene are LNHNV and YYDKDF (reference sequence). This chain's CDR3 is CATSREGDRGTQHF. CDR3 DNA: TGTGCCACCAGCAGAGAGGGAGACCGGGGGACCCAGCATTTT.

The V gene is TRBV29-1, the J gene TRBJ2-7; the D gene is possibly TRBD1 (6 bases). Germline V CDR1 and CDR2: SQVTM, ANQGSEA. The CDR3 extends over 15 amino acids. The ends were cut back, 0 bases at V and 4 bases at J, with 16 bases in the middle. CDR3: CSVEEGQDSSYEQYF. In DNA, the CDR3 is TGCAGCGTTGAAGAAGGTCAGGACAGCTCGTACGAGCAGTACTTC.

The genes are TRBV6-5 and TRBJ1-2; the D is unclear. Trimming pared 1 base from V and 3 bases from J, leaving 15 bases between. CDR1 and CDR2 (germline): MNHEY, SVGAGI. This CDR3 has 16 residues. CDR3 sequence (DNA): TGTGCCAGCAGTTACTTAGCAGCCATAAGGGACTATGGCTACACCTTC. Protein: CASSYLAAIRDYGYTF.

This clonotype was recorded at least ten times. The chain joins TRBV20-1 to TRBJ2-7; 7 bases map to TRBD2. V lost 3 bases and J lost 7; bases outside the gene matches: 9. The CDR3 has 13 amino acids. Germline CDR1 reads DFQATT; CDR2 reads SNEGSKA (reference sequence). The CDR3 loop reads CSAREGLLGEQYV. As DNA, the CDR3 is TGCAGTGCTAGGGAGGGACTATTGGGTGAGCAGTACGTC.

The chain combines TRBV7-9 with TRBJ2-7; possibly TRBD1 for D (6 bases). CDR1 SEHNR and CDR2 FQNEAQ come from the germline V gene (reference sequence). Between the trimmed V and J ends, which lost 4 bases and 2 bases, there was a span of 15 bases. CDR3 length: 15 amino acids. The CDR3 DNA reads as TGTGCCAGCAGCTCCCCGGGACAAGCCCCCTACGAGCAGTACTTC. Its protein product is CASSSPGQAPYEQYF. Based on the CDR3 plus reference TRBV7-9 and TRBJ2-7, the full variable domain is DTGVSQNPRHKITKRGQNVTFRCDPISEHNRLYWYRQTLGQGPEFLTYFQNEAQLEKSRLLSDRFSAERPKGSFSTLEIQRTEQGDSAMYLCASSSPGQAPYEQYFGPGTRLTVT.

V usage is TRBV29-1 and J usage is TRBJ2-5, with 14 bases matching TRBD2. The CDR3 extends over 15 amino acids. The germline V gene has CDR1 SQVTM and CDR2 ANQGSEA. J lost 5 bases, V lost 3 bases, and 5 bases had no gene match. The CDR3 nucleotides are TGCAGCGTTGAGGGACTAGCGGGAGTTTTGGAGACCCAGTACTTC. Its translation is CSVEGLAGVLETQYF.

This clonotype was counted ten times or more. The chain couples TRBV25-1 to TRBJ1-4; the match to TRBD1 covers 7 bases. The germline V gene has CDR1 MGHDK and CDR2 SYGVNS. The CDR3 has 13 amino acids. J lost 8 bases, V lost 4 bases, and 4 bases had no gene match. Here the CDR3 DNA reads TGTGCCAGCAGTGGACAGGGTAGAGAAAAACTGTTTTTT. It specifies CASSGQGREKLFF. The full variable domain, its missing parts supplied by reference TRBV25-1 and TRBJ1-4, is EADIYQTPRYLVIGTGKKITLECSQTMGHDKMYWYQQDPGMELHLIHYSYGVNSTEKGDLSSESTVSRIRTEHFPLTLESARPSHTSQYLCASSGQGREKLFFGSGTQLSVL.

The chain recombines TRBV29-1 with TRBJ2-7; 7 bases are shared with TRBD1. The CDR3 runs 14 residues. Germline CDR1 and CDR2: SQVTM and ANQGSEA. After removal of 6 bases from V and 1 base from J, the junction contained 9 bases not matched to a gene. CDR3 sequence: CSVSGTELSYEQYF. CDR3 DNA sequence: TGCAGCGTATCCGGGACAGAATTATCCTACGAGCAGTACTTC.

This clonotype was seen at least ten times. The chain recombines TRBV6-1 with TRBJ2-5; no clear D. Looked up from germline, CDR1 is MNHNS and CDR2 is SASEGT. This CDR3 has 13 amino acids. The germline V and J ends were trimmed by 2 bases and 4 bases, with 8 bases remaining between them. CDR3 bases: TGTGCCAGCAGTGAACAGGAAACAGAGACCCAGTACTTC. It specifies CASSEQETETQYF.

This clonotype was picked up one time. This chain links TRBV7-9 with TRBJ2-1; D is perhaps TRBD2 (5 bases). Germline CDR1 SEHNR, CDR2 FQNEAQ (reference sequence). The CDR3 length is 12 residues. Between the trimmed V and J ends, which lost 5 bases and 10 bases, there was a span of 12 bases. CDR3 DNA: TGTGCCAGCAGCCGACTCGGCGGGGAGCAGTTCTTC. Protein product: CASSRLGGEQFF.

V and J are TRBV24-1 and TRBJ1-5; TRBD1 is a possible D gene (6 bases). The CDR3 spans 16 residues. The V gene lost 2 bases and the J gene lost 2 bases, with 12 bases spanning the gap. Germline values: CDR1 KGHDR, CDR2 SFDVKD. CDR3 protein: CATSDWGRGGNQPQHF. In DNA form, the CDR3 reads TGTGCCACCAGTGATTGGGGCAGGGGAGGCAATCAGCCCCAGCATTTT.

This clonotype is judged medium-sized. The rearrangement uses TRBV7-9 and TRBJ1-3, with no clear D. The V and J ends lost 1 base and 3 bases respectively, with 10 bases between them. The CDR3 has 15 residues. Germline assignment: CDR1 SEHNR and CDR2 FQNEAQ (reference sequence). The CDR3: CASSLGGPRGNTIYF. The CDR3 coding sequence is TGTGCCAGCAGCTTAGGAGGGCCTCGTGGAAACACCATATATTTT. The full variable domain, with the rest looked up from reference TRBV7-9 and TRBJ1-3, is DTGVSQNPRHKITKRGQNVTFRCDPISEHNRLYWYRQTLGQGPEFLTYFQNEAQLEKSRLLSDRFSAERPKGSFSTLEIQRTEQGDSAMYLCASSLGGPRGNTIYFGEGSWLTVV.

The V gene is TRBV20-1, the J gene TRBJ2-3, with D perhaps TRBD2 (6 bases). The germline V gene has CDR1 DFQATT and CDR2 SNEGSKA (reference sequence). Trimming removed 1 base from V and 4 bases from J, with 18 bases in between. The CDR3 length is 16 residues. The CDR3 reads CSARVMGGLLADTQYF. The CDR3 nucleotides are TGCAGTGCTAGAGTCATGGGAGGACTACTCGCAGATACGCAGTATTTT.

This clonotype was recorded at least ten times. This chain uses TRBV5-8 with TRBJ1-2; D is uncertain. V lost 0 bases to trimming and J lost 0 bases, with 3 bases between them. This CDR3 has 13 residues. Germline V gene sequence: CDR1 SGHTS, CDR2 YDEGEE. The CDR3 sequence: CASSLVANYGYTF. In nucleotides, the CDR3 is TGTGCCAGCAGCTTGGTAGCTAACTATGGCTACACCTTC.

About this clonotype itself: One end of the junction is discordant with germline, which a read error may explain. The chain is built from TRBV12-3 or TRBV12-4 and TRBJ2-2, with D unclear. This CDR3 comprises 15 residues. In DNA, the CDR3 is TGTGCCGGCAGTTCAAATAACGCGAACACCGGGGAGCTGTTTTTT. Translated, it gives CAGSSNNANTGELFF.

This clonotype came up many times. The chain recombines TRBV20-1 with TRBJ2-7; the match to TRBD2 covers 7 bases. V lost 4 bases to trimming and J lost 2 bases; unmatched junction nucleotides: 8. The CDR3 loop spans 14 amino acids. Germline V gene lookup returns CDR1 DFQATT and CDR2 SNEGSKA (reference sequence). The CDR3 loop is CSATGLRETYEQYF. The CDR3 bases are TGCAGTGCTACCGGGCTGCGGGAGACCTACGAGCAGTACTTC.

This rearrangement joins TRBV20-1 to TRBJ2-7; 8 positions match TRBD2. J was trimmed by 2 bases and V by 3 bases; bases with no gene match: 0. The CDR3 runs 12 residues. CDR1 and CDR2 from the germline V gene are DFQATT and SNEGSKA (reference sequence). CDR3 nucleotides: TGCAGTGCTAGGGGACTAGCCTACGAGCAGTACTTC. Protein: CSARGLAYEQYF.

This clonotype occurred many times. The rearrangement links TRBV11-3 to TRBJ2-3, with TRBD1 as a possible D gene (5 bases). V was clipped by 2 bases and J by 0 bases, with 9 bases between them. Germline V gene sequence: CDR1 SGHNT, CDR2 YENEEA. The CDR3 spans 15 residues. CDR3 in DNA: TGTGCCAGCAGCTTATCGACAGCTAGCACAGATACGCAGTATTTT. Amino acid sequence: CASSLSTASTDTQYF.

Note on this clonotype: This sequence may be a read error, since a much larger clone differs from it by one base. The chain is built from TRBV4-3 and TRBJ1-6; TRBD1 aligns across 8 bases. The CDR3 totals 16 residues. The germline CDR1 and CDR2 sequences are LGHNA and YSLEER. The CDR3 sequence: CASSQGQGSYNSPFHF. Written as DNA, the CDR3 is TGCGCCAGCAGCCAAGGACAGGGGAGCTATAATTCACCCTTCCACTTT.

This clonotype was seen ten or more times. The chain couples TRBV20-1 to TRBJ1-6; 8 bases map to TRBD1. CDR3 length equals 15 residues. V was clipped by 2 bases and J by 2 bases; unmatched bases: 2. CDR1 is DFQATT and CDR2 is SNEGSKA in the germline V gene (reference sequence). CDR3 nucleotides: TGCAGTGCTAGACCGACAGGGGCCTATAATTCACCCCTCCACTTT. Its translation: CSARPTGAYNSPLHF.

This clonotype was recorded many times. V is TRBV5-6 and J is TRBJ2-5, with D perhaps matching TRBD2 (5 bases). The V end lost 4 bases, the J end lost 4 bases, and 14 bases lay between the germline ends. The CDR3 length is 14 residues. Germline values: CDR1 SGHDT, CDR2 YYEEEE. The CDR3 protein is CASSGGNAGETQYF. In DNA, the CDR3 is TGTGCCAGCAGCGGTGGCAATGCGGGAGAGACCCAGTACTTC.

This clonotype has at least ten counts. This rearrangement joins TRBV7-2 to TRBJ2-5, with D hard to call. CDR1 SGHTA and CDR2 FQGNSA come from the germline V gene. Trimming shortened V by 8 bases and J by 2 bases, and 12 bases separated the two germline ends. The CDR3 is 13 amino acids. The CDR3 loop reads CASAKVLQETQYF. Here the CDR3 DNA reads TGTGCCAGCGCTAAAGTACTTCAAGAGACCCAGTACTTC.

The chain links TRBV12-3 or TRBV12-4 to TRBJ2-5; D is unclear. This CDR3 spans 12 amino acids. V was clipped by 5 bases and J by 4 bases, with 8 bases between them. The CDR3, as DNA: TGTGCCAGCAGTACACCGGGAGAGACCCAGTACTTC. Translation gives CASSTPGETQYF.

Concerning this clonotype itself: An end of the junction differs from the germline gene, which may be a read error. The CDR3 reads CSAEWTSGQETQDF. The CDR3 DNA sequence: TGCAGTGCCGAATGGACTAGCGGCCAAGAGACCCAGGACTTC. V and J are TRBV20-1 and TRBJ2-5; 10 positions agree with TRBD2. The CDR3 is made up of 14 amino acids. Germline values: CDR1 DFQATT, CDR2 SNEGSKA (reference sequence).

A word on this clonotype: This may stem from a read error, because a much larger clone lies one nucleotide away. V is TRBV6-6 and J is TRBJ2-7; a possible D gene is TRBD2 (6 bases). V shed 6 bases and J shed 0 bases, with 18 bases lying between them. The V gene's germline CDR1 is MNHNY and CDR2 SVGAGI (reference sequence). The CDR3 loop spans 16 amino acids. CDR3 sequence: CASSGGAAASSYEQYV. CDR3 in DNA: TGTGCCAGCAGCGGAGGGGCAGCGGCGAGCTCCTACGAGCAGTACGTC.

Many counts were recorded for this clonotype. The chain has TRBV3-1 and TRBJ2-7; D possibly corresponds to TRBD2 (5 bases). The V gene's germline CDR1 is LGHDT and CDR2 YNNKEL (reference sequence). V was trimmed by 5 bases and J by 5 bases, leaving 13 bases between them. This CDR3 spans 13 amino acids. CDR3 sequence (DNA): TGTGCCAGCAGCTTAACCGGGGTTGACGAGCAGTACTTC. As protein: CASSLTGVDEQYF.

J is TRBJ1-1 and V is TRBV11-2; D is unresolved. From germline, CDR1 is SGHAT and CDR2 FQNNGV. There are 14 residues in the CDR3. The germline V and J ends were trimmed by 2 bases and 5 bases, with 12 bases remaining between them. The CDR3 sequence is CASSLSTALTEAFF. The CDR3 nucleotides are TGTGCCAGCAGCTTAAGTACGGCCCTTACTGAAGCTTTCTTT.

The rearrangement uses TRBV10-3 and TRBJ2-7; 9 bases map to TRBD1. After removal of 4 bases from V and 0 bases from J, the junction contained 4 bases not matched to a gene. The CDR3 is 15 amino acids. Per the germline V gene, CDR1 is ENHRY and CDR2 is SYGVKD. The CDR3, as DNA: TGTGCCATCAGTGGCTCGGGACAGGGCTCCTACGAGCAGTACTTC. The encoded protein is CAISGSGQGSYEQYF.

This chain connects TRBV15 to TRBJ1-4; no clear D gene. Per the germline V gene, CDR1 is LNHNV and CDR2 is YYDKDF (reference sequence). The CDR3 runs to 15 residues. The V end lost 0 bases, the J end lost 8 bases, and 13 bases lay between the germline ends. The CDR3 reads CATSRDQAHGEKLFF. In DNA, the CDR3 is TGTGCCACCAGCAGAGATCAAGCCCATGGGGAAAAACTGTTTTTT.

The chain combines TRBV20-1 with TRBJ2-5; D may be TRBD1 or TRBD2 (6 bases each). The CDR3 length is 13 residues. Trimming left V 3 bases short and J 5 bases short, with 13 bases between. Germline V gene lookup returns CDR1 DFQATT and CDR2 SNEGSKA (reference sequence). The chain's CDR3 is CSARWGAGETQYF. Here the CDR3 DNA reads TGCAGTGCTAGGTGGGGGGCGGGGGAGACCCAGTACTTC.

This chain links TRBV6-1 with TRBJ2-7; D is ambiguous. The germline CDR1 and CDR2 sequences are MNHNS and SASEGT. CDR3 size: 13 residues. The chain's CDR3 is CASSWTNPYEQHV. CDR3 nucleotides: TGTGCCAGCAGTTGGACCAATCCCTACGAGCAGCACGTC.